This is a list of T cell receptor beta chains from one sample in a study of PD-1 blockade in classical Hodgkin lymphoma. The protocol was immunoSEQ multiplex PCR, while the TCRdb copy is restricted to in-frame clones and leaves out a portion. Among roughly 2,700 clones listed, over 70% were seen once. The sequences come from CD8+ T cells from blood, collected before the fourth cycle of nivolumab. Receptor source: a human donor with classical Hodgkin lymphoma. CDR3s include the opening cysteine and the closing phenylalanine or tryptophan. A D gene is named only where the DNA matches it firmly. Size is stated for part of the rows, as once, few or many counts, or as a class when the clone is expanded.

TRBV6-1	TRBD1	-	TRBJ1-1	CASSLDRGITEAFF	TGTGCCAGCAGTCTAGACAGGGGGATCACTGAAGCTTTCTTT
TRBV28	-	-	TRBJ2-1	CASGYNEQFF	TGTGCCAGCGGCTACAATGAGCAGTTCTTC
TRBV29-1	-	-	TRBJ2-7	CSVEGHYSYEQYF	TGCAGCGTTGAGGGACACTACTCCTACGAGCAGTACTTC
TRBV14	TRBD1	hyperexpanded	TRBJ2-1	CASSMVPGQGDNEQFF	TGTGCCAGCAGCATGGTACCGGGACAGGGGGACAATGAGCAGTTCTTC
TRBV7-8	TRBD2	-	TRBJ2-3	CASSLTSGGSRPTDTQYF	TGTGCCAGCAGCTTGACTAGCGGGGGGTCTCGTCCCACAGATACGCAGTATTTT
TRBV4-2	-	-	TRBJ2-1	CASSEYVQGGIYNEQFF	TGTGCCAGCAGCGAATATGTTCAGGGGGGGATTTACAATGAGCAGTTCTTC
TRBV5-4	-	-	TRBJ2-7	CASSSGGGPYEQYF	TGTGCCAGCAGCTCAGGAGGGGGGCCCTACGAGCAGTACTTC
TRBV11-2	TRBD2	-	TRBJ2-7	CASSLSSGGSYEQYF	TGTGCCAGCAGCTTAAGTAGCGGGGGCTCCTACGAGCAGTACTTC
TRBV4-2	-	few	TRBJ2-1	CASSQEWRVNNEQFF	TGTGCCAGCAGCCAAGAATGGAGGGTCAACAATGAGCAGTTCTTC
TRBV5-4	-	-	TRBJ1-2	CASSLRDGYGYTF	TGTGCCAGCAGCTTACGAGACGGCTATGGCTACACCTTC
TRBV9	-	once	TRBJ2-5	CASSGGEETQYF	TGTGCCAGCAGCGGGGGGGAAGAGACCCAGTACTTC
TRBV5-4	TRBD1	-	TRBJ2-5	CASSFRAGTGFVETQYF	TGTGCCAGCAGCTTCAGGGCCGGGACAGGGTTTGTAGAGACCCAGTACTTC
TRBV13	TRBD1	-	TRBJ1-5	CASSLRGQSNQPQHF	TGTGCCAGCAGCTTGAGGGGACAGAGCAATCAGCCCCAGCATTTT
TRBV7-2	-	-	TRBJ2-7	CASSLSYEQYF	TGTGCCAGCAGCTTGTCCTACGAGCAGTACTTC
TRBV7-3	-	-	TRBJ1-6	CASSVNGGSNSPLHF	TGTGCCAGCAGCGTCAATGGGGGAAGCAATTCACCCCTCCACTTT
TRBV28	-	-	TRBJ2-2	CASSLPEAGELFF	TGTGCCAGCAGTTTACCCGAAGCCGGGGAGCTGTTTTTT
TRBV6-5	-	-	TRBJ1-4	CASSYTDWGGGKLFF	TGTGCCAGCAGTTACACAGATTGGGGCGGCGGAAAACTGTTTTTT
TRBV27	TRBD1	-	TRBJ1-1	CASSQGEEAFF	TGTGCCAGCAGCCAGGGGGAAGAAGCTTTCTTT
TRBV27	-	once	TRBJ2-7	CASSLTQNYEQYF	TGTGCCAGCAGTTTAACCCAAAACTACGAGCAGTACTTC
TRBV7-9	-	-	TRBJ2-3	CASRVRQETTDTQYF	TGTGCCAGCAGGGTGCGACAGGAGACCACAGATACGCAGTATTTT
TRBV7-2	-	-	TRBJ1-2	CASSLGLLQGYNYGYTF	TGTGCCAGCAGCTTAGGTCTTCTCCAGGGATATAACTATGGCTACACCTTC
TRBV27	-	few	TRBJ1-5	CASSPLVGGNQPQHF	TGTGCCAGCAGCCCCCTAGTAGGGGGCAATCAGCCCCAGCATTTT
TRBV9	-	once	TRBJ2-3	CASSALAPGRPLTDTQYF	TGTGCCAGCAGCGCCTTAGCGCCCGGGAGACCCCTCACAGATACGCAGTATTTT
TRBV2	-	-	TRBJ2-7	CASSGTAKRYEQYF	TGTGCCAGCAGTGGGACAGCCAAGAGGTACGAGCAGTACTTC
TRBV4-3	-	once	TRBJ2-1	CASSQAEGAGYNEQFF	TGCGCCAGCAGCCAAGCGGAGGGGGCGGGGTACAATGAGCAGTTCTTC
TRBV28	-	-	TRBJ1-5	CASSSGTSYSNQPQHF	TGTGCCAGCTCGTCCGGGACGTCGTATAGCAATCAGCCCCAGCATTTT
TRBV6-5	TRBD1	-	TRBJ2-7	CASSFTGVEQYF	TGTGCCAGCAGTTTCACAGGGGTTGAGCAGTACTTC
TRBV9	-	-	TRBJ2-2	CASSVGFGPEGELFF	TGTGCCAGCAGCGTAGGCTTCGGGCCCGAGGGGGAGCTGTTTTTT
TRBV11-2	-	few	TRBJ2-1	CASSHNWNEQFF	TGTGCCAGCAGTCATAATTGGAATGAGCAGTTCTTC
TRBV14	-	-	TRBJ1-4	CASSLPSGQPWREKLFF	TGTGCCAGCAGCCTACCTTCTGGACAGCCGTGGCGGGAAAAACTGTTTTTT
TRBV13	-	hyperexpanded	TRBJ1-4	CASSFLSTNEKLFF	TGTGCCAGCAGCTTTTTGTCAACTAATGAAAAACTGTTTTTT
TRBV7-8	-	-	TRBJ2-7	CASSLSSKRVPYEQYF	TGTGCCAGCAGCTTAAGTAGCAAGAGGGTACCGTACGAGCAGTACTTC
TRBV4-3	TRBD2	once	TRBJ2-7	CASSQDRTGGWEQYF	TGCGCCAGCAGCCAAGATCGAACCGGGGGGTGGGAGCAGTACTTC
TRBV4-1	TRBD2	-	TRBJ2-7	CASSQDSGVLGEQYF	TGCGCCAGCAGCCAAGATAGCGGGGTACTCGGCGAGCAGTACTTC
TRBV5-6	-	-	TRBJ2-1	CASSLDFNEQFF	TGTGCCAGCAGCTTGGACTTCAATGAGCAGTTCTTC
TRBV7-6	-	-	TRBJ1-1	CASSSGPENTEAFF	TGTGCCAGCAGCTCTGGGCCGGAGAACACTGAAGCTTTCTTT
TRBV4-3	TRBD1	-	TRBJ2-2	CASSLIFGDRGPGELFF	TGCGCCAGCAGCCTCATATTTGGAGACAGGGGCCCCGGGGAGCTGTTTTTT
TRBV6-5	-	-	TRBJ2-7	CASSPSDGDEQYF	TGTGCCAGCAGCCCATCTGATGGGGACGAGCAGTACTTC
TRBV7-8	TRBD2	-	TRBJ2-1	CASSLALGLARIDEQFF	TGTGCCAGCAGCTTAGCGTTGGGACTAGCGAGGATCGATGAGCAGTTCTTC
TRBV4-3	TRBD1	-	TRBJ1-1	CASSQDYRGGTEAFF	TGCGCCAGCAGCCAAGATTACAGGGGGGGAACTGAAGCTTTCTTT
TRBV10-3	-	-	TRBJ1-1	CAISEVGGLNTEAFF	TGTGCCATCAGTGAAGTTGGGGGGCTGAACACTGAAGCTTTCTTT
TRBV4-1	-	-	TRBJ2-5	CASSQERGAETQYF	TGCGCCAGCAGCCAAGAACGGGGGGCAGAGACCCAGTACTTC
TRBV7-9	-	-	TRBJ2-1	CASSSPNRGEQFF	TGTGCCAGCAGCTCTCCGAACAGAGGGGAGCAGTTCTTC
TRBV19	-	-	TRBJ2-7	CATRGVMREQYF	TGTGCCACCAGGGGGGTTATGCGCGAGCAGTACTTC
TRBV7-9	-	once	TRBJ1-4	CASSLRGEKLFF	TGTGCCAGCAGCTTACGTGGTGAAAAACTGTTTTTT
TRBV9	TRBD1	-	TRBJ1-1	CASSGATGRAAEAFF	TGTGCCAGCAGCGGGGCGACAGGGAGAGCTGCTGAAGCTTTCTTT
TRBV5-6	-	-	TRBJ2-7	CASSLGLYEQYF	TGTGCCAGCAGCTTGGGACTCTACGAGCAGTACTTC
TRBV7-6	TRBD2	-	TRBJ2-5	CASSPGTSGAGTQYF	TGTGCCAGCAGCCCGGGGACTAGCGGGGCGGGGACCCAGTACTTC
TRBV19	-	-	TRBJ2-5	CASSEGPTQYF	TGTGCCAGTAGTGAGGGCCCGACCCAGTACTTC
TRBV6-6	-	-	TRBJ2-2	CASSGTTGTGELFF	TGTGCCAGCAGTGGGACGACTGGGACCGGGGAGCTGTTTTTT
TRBV13	TRBD2	-	TRBJ2-1	CASGLANEQFF	TGTGCCAGCGGACTAGCCAATGAGCAGTTCTTC
TRBV4-2	TRBD2	-	TRBJ2-1	CASSQDWAGGSYNEQFF	TGTGCCAGCAGCCAAGATTGGGCGGGGGGGAGCTACAATGAGCAGTTCTTC